The following is a T cell receptor beta chain sequence with its context. The antigen is unknown. The data are from a study of siplizumab effects on memory and regulatory T cells. Whole-study findings and limits: Memory cells seemed less diverse than naive T cells, which seemed major alloresponse contributors. Mappable alloreactive CD4+ clones were on average 68.8% Treg-derived with siplizumab, less than 30% in controls. The study found that siplizumab significantly reduced alloreactive sequences traceable to unstimulated CD4+ memory cells.

Sequencing was performed with immunoSEQ multiplex PCR; in TCRdb, only in-frame clones are kept and a portion is missing. The sample records 100,000 or so clones, about 91% being singletons. V was pared by 7 bases and J by 3 bases, with 13 bases of the junction left unmatched. This CDR3 is 16 amino acids long. Germline loops: CDR1 SGHRS, CDR2 YFSETQ. This TCR was recovered from a human donor in good health. The rearrangement joins TRBV5-1 to TRBJ2-3; the match to TRBD1 covers 8 bases. The sequenced material came from Tregs sorted from blood. The CDR3 loop is CASGERDRQGTDTQYF. CDR3 sequence (DNA): TGCGCCAGCGGAGAAAGAGACAGACAGGGGACAGATACGCAGTATTTT.